This TCR beta chain derives from a study of glioma-infiltrating T cells after dendritic cell vaccination. Turning to the study itself: Between the early 2000s and the early 2010s, patients got autologous tumor lysate-pulsed dendritic cell vaccines. Broader study findings: Complete blood and tumor specimen sets were limited to few patients. TCR clonality showed no direct relationship with survival.

Time point of the sample: after dendritic cell vaccination, including at tumor progression/relapse. Fresh-frozen tumor tissue and more than two years of survival data were available for all. CDR1 and CDR2 from the germline V gene are MGHDK and SYGVNS. After removal of 3 bases from V and 8 bases from J, the junction contained 2 bases not matched to a gene. CDR3 length: 14 amino acids. Method: immunoSEQ multiplex PCR; TCRdb's copy keeps in-frame clones and lacks some. The sample has about 87,000 clones, around four fifths seen once. About this clone: What it binds is not known.

This sequence originates from a human donor with glioblastoma. The chain has TRBV25-1 and TRBJ1-4, with TRBD1 matching over 11 bases. Sequences were derived from blood, sampled after dendritic cell vaccination. This CDR3 reads CASSEGQGDEKLFF. DNA of the CDR3: TGTGCCAGCAGTGAGGGACAGGGGGACGAAAAACTGTTTTTT.